This TCR beta chain stems from a study of Ad26.COV2.S vaccination and SARS-CoV-2 variants. Study details: Vaccine-arm donor from the placebo-controlled COV1001 Ad26.COV2.S trial. Overall study findings and caveats: The study found higher spike-specific TCR breadth in vaccine than placebo recipients.

On this clone: Its antigen remains unknown.

Treatment given: roughly 20 received Ad26.COV2.S at low or high dose, single or two shots; 5 received placebo; per-sample allocation not given. It was on day 63 after the first vaccine or placebo injection that samples were taken. An 18-55-year-old adult in Boston served as donor. Ad26 vector vaccine expressed Wuhan-strain SARS-CoV-2 spike. The germline CDR1 and CDR2 sequences are MNHEY and SMNVEV (reference sequence). This CDR3 region has 16 residues. V was pared by 5 bases and J by 0 bases, with 7 bases of the junction left unmatched. Repertoires were generated with immunoSEQ multiplex PCR, while TCRdb's copy carries only in-frame clones and drops some. The repertoire holds hundreds of thousands of clones, with around 92% as singletons.

The chain uses TRBV27 and TRBJ2-7, with 10 bases aligning to TRBD1. Source: peripheral blood, taken in a trial of Ad26.COV2.S vaccine versus placebo. This clonotype was obtained from a person between 18 and 60 years old who received the Ad26.COV2.S COVID-19 vaccine or a placebo. Here the CDR3 reads CASSPEGDRGSYEQYF. The CDR3 DNA reads TGTGCCAGCAGTCCCGAGGGGGACAGGGGCTCCTACGAGCAGTACTTC.